These T cell receptor beta chains were read from a single sample in a study of early T cells in non-severe SARS-CoV-2 infection. Each CDR3 protein is one row after TCRdb ran MiXCR on the 5' RACE reads. The sample includes 70,000 to 90,000 distinct CDR3 sequences, 8.5% to 12% of them seen just once. The specimen comprised whole blood, sampled at baseline. The receptors were sampled from an adult who was a healthcare worker with PCR-confirmed SARS-CoV-2 infection or an uninfected control (not recorded which). The CDR3 runs from the conserved cysteine through the conserved F or W. Each record gives: D gene, J gene, clone size, V gene, CDR3 DNA, CDR3 protein. The D gene is left open where the match is weak. Rows give clone size only sometimes, using once, few, many, or a class for an expanded clone.

TRBD2	TRBJ2-5	many	TRBV11-2	TGTGCCAGCAGCCGTAGCGGGGGACAAGAGACCCAGTACTTC	CASSRSGGQETQYF
TRBD2	TRBJ2-7	few	TRBV5-6	TGTGCCAGCAGCGGGGGACCCGGGACTAGCGGGAGGGTCTACTACGAGCAGTACTTC	CASSGGPGTSGRVYYEQYF
NA	TRBJ2-2	few	TRBV2	TGTGCCAGCAAGAGGGGAGATTCTCGGGAGCTGTTTTTT	CASKRGDSRELFF
NA	TRBJ2-7	NA	TRBV7-2	TGTGCCAGCAGCATTAGGGACGACGAGCAGTACTTC	CASSIRDDEQYF
TRBD2	TRBJ2-1	NA	TRBV7-8	TGTGCCAGCAGTCAGACTAGCGGGCCCTACAATGAGCAGTTCTTC	CASSQTSGPYNEQFF
TRBD2	TRBJ2-2	few	TRBV2	TGTGCCAGCAGTGAAGCTCTAGCGGGCACCGGGGAGCTGTTTTTT	CASSEALAGTGELFF
NA	TRBJ2-1	NA	TRBV18	TGTGCCAGCTCACCACTTTCTTGGCTAGCCAAACCCAATGAGCAGTTCTTC	CASSPLSWLAKPNEQFF
TRBD1	TRBJ1-4	many	TRBV7-8	TGTGCCAGCAGTTTACAGGGGCTGAGGGAAAAACTGTTTTTT	CASSLQGLREKLFF
NA	TRBJ2-7	NA	TRBV7-2	TGTGCCAGCAGTCGGGGTCCTGCCAACTACGAGCAGTACTTC	CASSRGPANYEQYF
TRBD1	TRBJ2-1	NA	TRBV27	TGTGCCAGCAGTCCGCCTACAGGGGACAATGAGCAGTTCTTC	CASSPPTGDNEQFF
NA	TRBJ2-1	few	TRBV7-2	TGTGCCAGCAGCTTATGGAGGGGCAATGAGCAGTTCTTC	CASSLWRGNEQFF
TRBD2	TRBJ2-2	NA	TRBV6-2/TRBV6-3	TGTGCCAGCAGTTACCAATTGCGAGCGGGAGGAAACACCGGGGAGCTGTTTTTT	CASSYQLRAGGNTGELFF
TRBD2	TRBJ2-5	many	TRBV6-7	TGTGCCAGCACCCACAGTGGTACTAGCGAAGAGACCCAGTACTTC	CASTHSGTSEETQYF
TRBD2	TRBJ2-4	NA	TRBV6-5	TGTGCCAGCAGTTCTAGCGGAGCCGCCAAAAACATTCAGTACTTC	CASSSSGAAKNIQYF
NA	TRBJ1-6	NA	TRBV27	TGTGCCAGCAGTTTAAGTATCCCAAGGAGAGAGTATAATTCACCCCTCCACTTT	CASSLSIPRREYNSPLHF
NA	TRBJ2-7	NA	TRBV30	TGTGCCCGTGACCAGGGAGCAGGGCAGTACTTC	CARDQGAGQYF
NA	TRBJ2-7	NA	TRBV7-2	TGTGCCAGCAGCTCCCTCCCGGGTTACGAGCAGTACTTC	CASSSLPGYEQYF
TRBD2	TRBJ2-2	NA	TRBV14	TGTGCCAGCAGCCAAGTCGGCGGGAGGGCTGACGGGGAGCTGTTTTTT	CASSQVGGRADGELFF
NA	TRBJ2-3	NA	TRBV6-6	TGTGCCAGCAGTTACGGGGGGAGTGTGACAGATACGCAGTATTTT	CASSYGGSVTDTQYF
NA	TRBJ2-3	many	TRBV7-6	TGTGCCAGCAGCTACGGAGGGCCCTCGACAGATACGCAGTATTTT	CASSYGGPSTDTQYF
NA	TRBJ2-1	few	TRBV5-4	TGTGCCAGCAGCCCGGTGGTCGGGAGCGGGAATGAGCAGTTCTTC	CASSPVVGSGNEQFF
NA	TRBJ2-2	NA	TRBV28	TGTGCCAGTACCCAGGACAGCGCGAACACCGGGGAGCTGTTTTTT	CASTQDSANTGELFF
TRBD2	TRBJ2-7	few	TRBV7-2	TGTGCCAGCAGCCCCCTTTGGACAGCGGGAGTGAACGAGCAGTACTTC	CASSPLWTAGVNEQYF
NA	TRBJ2-2	NA	TRBV5-5	TGTGCCAGCAGCTTCGGGACACTCGGCGGGGAGCTGTTTTTT	CASSFGTLGGELFF
TRBD2	TRBJ2-4	NA	TRBV6-2/TRBV6-3	TGTGCCAGCAGTCCGCCGGGACTAGCGGGAAACATTCAGTACTTC	CASSPPGLAGNIQYF
NA	TRBJ2-7	few	TRBV11-2	TGTGCCAGCAGCTTAGGCGGGAAAGCCTACGAGCAGTACTTC	CASSLGGKAYEQYF
TRBD2	TRBJ2-7	NA	TRBV5-5	TGTGCCAGCAGCTTGGACGCGGGAGGCCCCTACGAGCAGTACTTC	CASSLDAGGPYEQYF
NA	TRBJ1-2	NA	TRBV18	TGTGCCAGCTCACAGGGAATTAGTCACTATGGCTACACCTTC	CASSQGISHYGYTF
NA	TRBJ2-7	few	TRBV7-8	TGTGCCAGCAGCTTATCCGGGACACTTGAGCAGTACTTC	CASSLSGTLEQYF
NA	TRBJ1-2	many	TRBV6-5	TGTGCCAGCAGTTACAGGGTTCGCGGCTATGGCTACACCTTC	CASSYRVRGYGYTF
NA	TRBJ2-7	many	TRBV18	TGTGCCAGCTCACCACCAATAGGGGATTGGGCCCACGAGCAGTACTTC	CASSPPIGDWAHEQYF
NA	TRBJ2-7	many	TRBV6-1	TGTGCCAGCAGTGAGGGGCTTGGCGGTTTATACGAGCAGTACTTC	CASSEGLGGLYEQYF
NA	TRBJ2-7	few	TRBV7-3	TGTGCCAGCAGCGCGGGCCAACTCGAGCAGTACTTC	CASSAGQLEQYF
NA	TRBJ2-5	NA	TRBV30	TGTGCCTGGAGTGTACTGGGCAGATACCAAGAGACCCAGTACTTC	CAWSVLGRYQETQYF
NA	TRBJ2-1	few	TRBV9	TGTGCCAGCAGCGCAAACCCCGGGAGTTCGGATGAGCAGTTCTTC	CASSANPGSSDEQFF
NA	TRBJ1-4	few	TRBV10-3	TGTGCCATCAGTGAGACCAAAGAAAAACTGTTTTTT	CAISETKEKLFF
TRBD2	TRBJ2-7	NA	TRBV27	TGTGCCAGCAGCAAAGGACTAGCGTACTACGAGCAGTACTTC	CASSKGLAYYEQYF
NA	TRBJ2-2	many	TRBV6-1	TGTGCCAGCAGTGAACGGGTGGGGGGAACCGGGGAGCTGTTTTTT	CASSERVGGTGELFF
NA	TRBJ1-5	NA	TRBV20-1	TGCAGTGCTAGAAGAGGCCGACGGAGCAATCAGCCCCAGCATTTT	CSARRGRRSNQPQHF
NA	TRBJ2-7	many	TRBV20-1	TGCAGTGCTCGGCAGACCTCCTACGAGCAGTACTTC	CSARQTSYEQYF
NA	TRBJ2-7	many	TRBV20-1	TGCAGTGCACCGGGCCAGAGCTACGAGCAGTACTTC	CSAPGQSYEQYF
TRBD2	TRBJ2-3	many	TRBV5-8	TGTGCCAGCAGCCCCCCGGCGGGAGGAGGAAGCACAGATACGCAGTATTTT	CASSPPAGGGSTDTQYF
TRBD2	TRBJ2-1	few	TRBV11-3	TGTGCCAGCAGCCTACTAGCGGAGGCCCCTTACAATGAGCAGTTCTTC	CASSLLAEAPYNEQFF